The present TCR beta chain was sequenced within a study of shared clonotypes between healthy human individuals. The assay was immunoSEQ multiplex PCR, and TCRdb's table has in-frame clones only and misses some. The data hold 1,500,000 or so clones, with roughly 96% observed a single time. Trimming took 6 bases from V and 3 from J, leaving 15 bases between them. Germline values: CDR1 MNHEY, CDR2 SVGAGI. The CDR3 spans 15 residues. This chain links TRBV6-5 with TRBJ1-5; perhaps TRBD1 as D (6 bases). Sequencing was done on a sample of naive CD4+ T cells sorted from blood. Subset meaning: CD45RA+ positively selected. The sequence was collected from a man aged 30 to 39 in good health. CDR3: CASSPQGRINQPQHF. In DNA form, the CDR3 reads TGTGCCAGCAGCCCACAGGGTCGGATCAATCAGCCCCAGCATTTT.